This is a list of T cell receptor beta chains from one sample in a study of T cells in Graves' hyperthyroidism and ophthalmopathy. One entry per CDR3 protein, called by TCRdb with MiXCR from the multiplex PCR reads. The table lists 250,000 to 300,000 distinct CDR3 sequences, roughly 19% of them singletons, with under 40% in the top ten. Source material: blood. Source of these receptors: a man aged 50-60 years with Graves' ophthalmopathy. Each CDR3 is given with its conserved first and last residue. A D gene is named only where the DNA matches it firmly. A clone size is listed for some rows: how often the clone was seen (once, few, many), or a class if it is expanded.

CDR3 length	V gene	D gene	clone size	J gene	CDR3 DNA	CDR3 protein
15	TRBV30	.	many	TRBJ1-1	TGTGCCTGGAGAAGAAGGTACAGGGCAAACACTGAAGCTTTCTTT	CAWRRRYRANTEAFF
14	TRBV6-1	.	few	TRBJ2-7	TGTGCCAGCAGCTTTACCGGGACGTATTACGAGCAGTACTTC	CASSFTGTYYEQYF
16	TRBV5-1	TRBD1	.	TRBJ1-5	TGCGCCAGCAGCTTCCCGGACAGGGGCGGCAATCAGCCCCAGCATTTT	CASSFPDRGGNQPQHF
16	TRBV6-2/TRBV6-3	TRBD1	.	TRBJ2-6	TGTGCCAGCCAACGGGACAGGCCATCTGGGGCCAACGTCCTGACTTTC	CASQRDRPSGANVLTF
14	TRBV2	.	many	TRBJ2-4	TGTGCCAGCAGTGTGGGCGCAGGGGAGAACATTCAGTACTTC	CASSVGAGENIQYF
19	TRBV18	TRBD1	many	TRBJ2-6	TGTGCCAGCTCACCTATGACAGGGGGCGTCCCCTCTGGGGCCAACGTCCTGACTTTC	CASSPMTGGVPSGANVLTF
17	TRBV18	TRBD2	.	TRBJ2-1	TGTGCCAGCTCACCCGCGAATCGCGGGAGCTCCTACAATGAGCAGTTCTTC	CASSPANRGSSYNEQFF
14	TRBV7-2	.	.	TRBJ2-7	TGTGCCAGCAGCTTCCCGGACAGGGAGGGCGAGCAGTACTTC	CASSFPDREGEQYF
16	TRBV27	TRBD2	.	TRBJ2-1	TGTGCCAGCAGTTTACTCCGACTAGCGGGAGGAAATGAGCAGTTCTTC	CASSLLRLAGGNEQFF
13	TRBV28	TRBD1	few	TRBJ2-7	TGTGCCAGCACCCGGGACAGCTCCTGGGAGCAGTACTTC	CASTRDSSWEQYF